Listed below are T cell receptor beta chains from one sample, sequenced in a study of T cells after yellow fever vaccination. TCRdb redid the calling of the 5' RACE reads with MiXCR, one entry per CDR3 protein. The profile shows about 340,000 distinct CDR3 sequences, around 12% of them singletons. The sequencing used CD4+ T cells sorted from PBMCs, collected 15 days after the yellow fever booster vaccination. These receptors originate from a man between 18 and 35 years old who received the YFV17D yellow fever vaccine. CDR3s include the opening cysteine and the closing phenylalanine or tryptophan. Fields, in order: clone size, V gene, J gene, CDR3 protein. A clone size is listed for some rows: how often the clone was seen (once, few, many), or a class if it is expanded.

few,TRBV7-2,TRBJ2-2,CASSSSRNPGTGELFF
many,TRBV7-6,TRBJ2-1,CASSPSIGGRSYNEQFF
NA,TRBV20-1,TRBJ2-3,CSAMGQGDRDTQYF
few,TRBV5-6,TRBJ2-2,CASSLASQGNTGELFF
medium-sized,TRBV5-1,TRBJ2-7,CASSLGTSGNLYEQYF
NA,TRBV4-3,TRBJ2-7,CASSQDPGQGTYEQYF
NA,TRBV9,TRBJ2-1,CASSVVQAGSYNEQFF
NA,TRBV7-6,TRBJ1-6,CASSLEGNRSPLHF
NA,TRBV7-9,TRBJ1-5,CASSPWTGDQPQHF
many,TRBV11-2,TRBJ2-7,CASSLQGHEQYF
few,TRBV12-3/TRBV12-4,TRBJ1-4,CASSRQPNEKLFF
few,TRBV5-6,TRBJ2-3,CASSFLQSTDTQYF
NA,TRBV14,TRBJ2-1,CASSQDISLNEQFF
few,TRBV7-2,TRBJ1-5,CASSLAPGGVQPQHF
few,TRBV12-3/TRBV12-4,TRBJ2-2,CASSFRGGETGELFF
NA,TRBV3-1,TRBJ2-3,CASRRDYSSDTQYF
NA,TRBV5-1,TRBJ2-2,CASSTDRVWSGELFF
NA,TRBV6-1,TRBJ2-7,CASRPRPVHEQYF
NA,TRBV20-1,TRBJ2-3,CSARAPNLAGITDTQYF
many,TRBV6-5,TRBJ1-6,CASSYSRDSNSPLHF
few,TRBV11-2,TRBJ2-5,CASSLDGLAGETQYF
few,TRBV4-3,TRBJ2-3,CASSPLPNADTQYF
NA,TRBV20-1,TRBJ1-3,CSARTQPANTIYF
NA,TRBV21-1,TRBJ1-4,CASSKGNRGPVTGNLGGEKLFF
NA,TRBV12-3/TRBV12-4,TRBJ1-3,CASTELRRGAIYF
NA,TRBV7-2,TRBJ1-4,CASSIGFANEKLFF
many,TRBV4-3,TRBJ2-6,CASSQGGPSGANVLTF
NA,TRBV30,TRBJ2-1,CAGTLWSNAYNEQFF
NA,TRBV14,TRBJ2-3,CASSQDIGTASTDTQYF
many,TRBV7-2,TRBJ2-3,CASSLVSSGYTDTQYF
few,TRBV7-9,TRBJ1-5,CASSLNAANQPQHF
NA,TRBV18,TRBJ1-2,CASSTTTGNYGYTF
few,TRBV12-3/TRBV12-4,TRBJ1-5,CASSPTGRDQHF
many,TRBV11-2,TRBJ2-1,CASSSQKAGTTYNEQFF
many,TRBV29-1,TRBJ2-3,CSVENRDRNTDTQYF
few,TRBV5-1,TRBJ2-5,CASSFTVQETQYF
few,TRBV19,TRBJ2-7,CASSLPGTGDKRSYEQYF
few,TRBV18,TRBJ2-1,CASSPTLAGGPYNEQFF
few,TRBV29-1,TRBJ2-7,CSVADTAGGAVGEQYF
few,TRBV20-1,TRBJ2-3,CSARDSAGKDTQYF
many,TRBV5-5,TRBJ1-1,CASSLDRPWRAFF
NA,TRBV20-1,TRBJ1-1,CSARDRGGAFF
few,TRBV5-6,TRBJ1-5,CASSTRQSNQPQHF
few,TRBV7-2,TRBJ2-3,CASSLLAGGRTDTQYF
once,TRBV6-5,TRBJ2-7,CASSYSAGVASEQYF
few,TRBV12-3/TRBV12-4,TRBJ2-5,CASRMGGSLETQYF
few,TRBV5-4,TRBJ1-1,CASSFIAESTEAFF
NA,TRBV27,TRBJ1-6,CASSLEGDGFYSPLHF